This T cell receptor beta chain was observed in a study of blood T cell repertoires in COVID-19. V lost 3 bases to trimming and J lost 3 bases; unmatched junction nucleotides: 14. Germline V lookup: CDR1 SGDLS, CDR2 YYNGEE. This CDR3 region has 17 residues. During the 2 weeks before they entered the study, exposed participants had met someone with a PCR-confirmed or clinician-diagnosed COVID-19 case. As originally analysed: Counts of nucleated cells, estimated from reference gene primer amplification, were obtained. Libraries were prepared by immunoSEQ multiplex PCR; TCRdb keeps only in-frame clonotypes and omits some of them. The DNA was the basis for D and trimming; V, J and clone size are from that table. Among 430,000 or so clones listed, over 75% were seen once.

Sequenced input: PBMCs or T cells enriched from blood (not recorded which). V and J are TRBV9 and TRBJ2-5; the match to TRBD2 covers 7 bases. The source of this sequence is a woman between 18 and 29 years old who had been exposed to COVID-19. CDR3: CASSAKSGGFVEETQYF. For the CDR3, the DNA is TGTGCCAGCAGCGCGAAGTCCGGGGGGTTCGTGGAAGAGACCCAGTACTTC.